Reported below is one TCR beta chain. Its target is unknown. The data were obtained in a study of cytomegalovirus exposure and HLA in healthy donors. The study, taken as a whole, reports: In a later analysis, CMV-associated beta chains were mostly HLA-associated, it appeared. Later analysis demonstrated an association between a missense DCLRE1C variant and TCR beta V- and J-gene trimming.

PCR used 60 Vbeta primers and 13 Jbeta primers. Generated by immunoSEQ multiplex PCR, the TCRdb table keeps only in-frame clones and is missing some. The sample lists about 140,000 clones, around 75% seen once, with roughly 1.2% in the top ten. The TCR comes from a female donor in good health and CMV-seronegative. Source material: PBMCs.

The chain's CDR3 is CASKPGTSYIPGLDTQYF. Here the CDR3 DNA reads TGTGCCAGCAAACCCGGGACTAGCTATATTCCAGGGCTAGATACGCAGTATTTT. The chain combines TRBV28 with TRBJ2-3, with TRBD2 matching over 9 bases. CDR1 and CDR2 from the germline V gene are MDHEN and SYDVKM. This CDR3 is built from 18 residues. V was pared by 7 bases and J by 5 bases, with 19 bases of the junction left unmatched.